The TCR beta chain under discussion was sequenced for a study of T cells in Graves' hyperthyroidism and ophthalmopathy. From RNA transcripts, TCR beta CDR3 regions were amplified. Carried out on the TCR CDR3, a first-round RT-PCR used the HTBI primer set. MiXCR, applied by TCRdb to the multiplex PCR reads, yields one record per CDR3 protein. This table has about 720,000 distinct CDR3 sequences, about a sixth appearing once. V was clipped by 6 bases and J by 4 bases, with 21 bases between them. The V gene's germline CDR1 is SQVTM and CDR2 ANQGSEA. The length of the CDR3 is 15 residues. Regarding the study as a whole: The majority of expanded thyroid clonotypes above 0.001 also appeared in blood.

Stable disease denoted Graves' hyperthyroidism without ophthalmopathy progression within 18 months. At least ten counts were recorded for this clonotype. Its specificity is not known. The receptor's source is a man younger than 30 with Graves' hyperthyroidism. J is TRBJ1-2 and V is TRBV29-1, with no clear D. The sample consisted of blood. The CDR3, as DNA: TGCAGCGTGCTAGCCCCGGTCGACGGCGGCTATGGCTACACCTTC. This encodes CSVLAPVDGGYGYTF.